The subject of this entry is one T cell receptor beta chain. Antigen specificity is unknown. The junction departs from germline at one end; a sequencing error may be responsible. The CDR3 sequence is 14 residues long. Looked up from germline, CDR1 is SGHRS and CDR2 is YFSETQ. This entry comes from a study of siplizumab effects on memory and regulatory T cells. The protocol was immunoSEQ multiplex PCR, while the TCRdb copy is restricted to in-frame clones and leaves out a portion. The sample shows approximately 84,000 clones, 95% of them seen only once. Study-wide points: The mapping of alloreactive clones to unstimulated subsets covered only a minor fraction of them. A major contribution to the alloresponse seemed to be made by naive T cells, which seemed more diverse than memory cells.

The sample was CD8+ T cells sorted from blood. The V and J genes are TRBV5-1 and TRBJ2-7; D may be TRBD1 or TRBD2 (5 bases each). The source is a human donor in good health. The CDR3 sequence is CASSLGVSSYEQYF. DNA of the CDR3: TGCGCCAGCAGTTTGGGGGTTAGCTCCTACGAGCAGTACTTC.